Detailed here is one TCR beta chain. Sorted populations all exceeded 95% purity. The data are from a study of beta chain features in type 1 diabetes. Germline CDR1 and CDR2: SGHTA and FQGNSA. The CDR3 is 15 amino acids. Trimming took 6 bases from V and 8 from J, leaving 20 bases between them. Isolated RNA was reverse transcribed in full, so expressed TCRB transcripts were sequenced. An average of about 3.57 million reads was obtained for naive, central memory and regulatory T cell samples. Libraries were prepared by immunoSEQ multiplex PCR; TCRdb keeps only in-frame clonotypes and omits some of them. The data contain 430,000 or so clones, 9.5% to 12% of them seen just once; the ten biggest clones take up 0.035% to 0.05%.

Sample: naive CD4+ T cells from blood. The receptor's source is a woman aged 18 to 35 in good health. The chain employs TRBV7-2 and TRBJ2-1; perhaps TRBD2 as D (6 bases). DNA for the CDR3: TGTGCCAGCAGATTGGATGTCGGGAGAAGGTATGAGCAGTTCTTC. It translates to CASRLDVGRRYEQFF. The whole variable domain, filled in from reference TRBV7-2 and TRBJ2-1, reads GAGVSQSPSNKVTEKGKDVELRCDPISGHTALYWYRQSLGQGLEFLIYFQGNSAPDKSGLPSDRFSAERTGGSVSTLTIQRTQQEDSAVYLCASRLDVGRRYEQFFGPGTRLTVL.